The following is a T cell receptor (beta chain) sequence with its context. The donor population consisted of healthy HIV-negative adults with no recent acute infections or vaccinations. This sample was included in a study of shared clonotypes between healthy human individuals. Assay execution took place at the deep level. DNA at around 210 ng, roughly 30,000 T cell genomes, went into sorted-subset replicate PCRs. Assay: immunoSEQ multiplex PCR; the TCRdb copy retains only in-frame clones and omits some. The sample lists roughly 500,000 clones, approximately 95% occurring once. CDR1 is SNHLY and CDR2 is FYNNEI in the germline V gene. V lost 8 bases and J lost 1, with 7 bases in between. There are 12 residues in the CDR3.

The sequencing input was naive CD4+ T cells sorted from blood. Subset specified: CD45RA+ positively selected. The genes are TRBV2 and TRBJ2-3; D gene unclear. The TCR was taken from a woman aged 25 to 39 in good health. In nucleotides, the CDR3 is TGTGCCAGCTCAATGGGCACAGATACGCAGTATTTT. This translates into CASSMGTDTQYF.